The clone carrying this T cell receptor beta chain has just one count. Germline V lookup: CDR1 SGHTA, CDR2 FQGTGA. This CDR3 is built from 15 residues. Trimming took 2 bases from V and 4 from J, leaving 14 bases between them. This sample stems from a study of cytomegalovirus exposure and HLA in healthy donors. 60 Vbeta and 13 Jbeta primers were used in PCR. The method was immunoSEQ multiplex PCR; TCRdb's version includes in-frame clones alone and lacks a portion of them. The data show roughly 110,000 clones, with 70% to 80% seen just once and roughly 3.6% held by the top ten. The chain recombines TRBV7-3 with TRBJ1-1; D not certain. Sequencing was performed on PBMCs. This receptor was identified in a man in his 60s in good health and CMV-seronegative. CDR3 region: CASSLGGPIGTEAFF. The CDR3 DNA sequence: TGTGCCAGCAGCTTAGGAGGTCCGATCGGCACTGAAGCTTTCTTT.